This T cell receptor (beta chain) was observed in a study of beta chain features in type 1 diabetes. Looked up from germline, CDR1 is LNHDA and CDR2 is SQIVND (reference sequence). Germline trimming cut 6 bases from V and 7 bases from J; bases unmatched to any gene: 7. The CDR3 is 14 amino acids. Sorting produced populations that all topped 95% purity. With regard to this clone: Its antigen remains unknown.

The study reverse transcribed the entire isolated RNA, so it sequenced expressed TCRB transcripts. Around 3.57 million reads was the average for naive, central memory and regulatory T cell samples. Data came from immunoSEQ multiplex PCR; TCRdb stores just in-frame clones and leaves some out. The sample shows about 160,000 clones, roughly 8% of them seen only once. Study observations and caveats: People with Type 1 diabetes carried modestly yet significantly shorter TCRB CDR3s in all four CD4+ subsets. The VDJ junctions of type 1 diabetes patients carried fewer insertions and more deletions. Naive, central memory and regulatory TCRB repertoires appeared more similar among patients than healthy donors.

Sequences were obtained from central memory CD4+ T cells from blood. This receptor was obtained from a young woman with type 1 diabetes. The chain has TRBV19 and TRBJ1-4; TRBD1 matches 8 bases. This CDR3 reads CASRLGQGREKLFF. For the CDR3, the DNA is TGTGCCAGTAGACTCGGACAGGGCCGTGAAAAACTGTTTTTT.